This T cell receptor (beta chain) was found in a study of PD-1 blockade in classical Hodgkin lymphoma. Time point noted: cycle 4 day 1 (C4D1), after five to seven weeks of nivolumab. Every patient was affected by relapse after autologous stem cell transplantation, while exposure to brentuximab vedotin was not uniform. This clone appeared once. CDR3 size: 14 residues. With 7 bases removed from V and 0 bases from J, the gap between germline ends came to 13 bases. CDR1 and CDR2 (germline): MDHEN, SYDVKM. TCRdb keeps only in-frame clones here, not all; method: immunoSEQ multiplex PCR. The sample records about 44,000 clones, roughly 65% being singletons.

This specimen consisted of peripheral blood mononuclear cells (PBMCs), obtained before the fourth cycle of nivolumab. This clonotype was obtained from a human donor with classical Hodgkin lymphoma. The rearrangement joins TRBV28 to TRBJ2-7; D possibly corresponds to TRBD1 (5 bases). DNA of the CDR3: TGTGCCAGCACCCTTCCCAGGGTCTCCTACGAGCAGTACTTC. Translating gives CASTLPRVSYEQYF.